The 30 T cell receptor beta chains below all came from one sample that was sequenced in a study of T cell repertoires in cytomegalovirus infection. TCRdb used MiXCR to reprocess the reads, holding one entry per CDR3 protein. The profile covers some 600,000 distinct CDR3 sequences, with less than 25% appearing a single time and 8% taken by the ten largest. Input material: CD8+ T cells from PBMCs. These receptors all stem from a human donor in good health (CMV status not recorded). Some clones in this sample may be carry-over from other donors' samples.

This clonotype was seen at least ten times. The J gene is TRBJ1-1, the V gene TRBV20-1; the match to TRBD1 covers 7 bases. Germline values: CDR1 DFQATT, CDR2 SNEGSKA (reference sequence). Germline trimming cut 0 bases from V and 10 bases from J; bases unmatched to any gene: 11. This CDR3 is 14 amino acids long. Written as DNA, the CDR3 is TGCAGTGCTAGAGATGTTGAACAGGGGTTTTCAGCTTTCTTT. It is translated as CSARDVEQGFSAFF.

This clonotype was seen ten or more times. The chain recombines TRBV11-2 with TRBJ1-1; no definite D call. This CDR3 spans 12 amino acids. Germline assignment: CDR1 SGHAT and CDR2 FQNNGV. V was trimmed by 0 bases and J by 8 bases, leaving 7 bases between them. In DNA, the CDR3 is TGTGCCAGCAGCTTAGAGCCGGGGGAAGCTTTCTTT. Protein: CASSLEPGEAFF.

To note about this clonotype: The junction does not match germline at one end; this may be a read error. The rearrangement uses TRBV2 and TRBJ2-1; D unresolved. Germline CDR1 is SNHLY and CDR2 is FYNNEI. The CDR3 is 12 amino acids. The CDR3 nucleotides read TGTGCCAGCAGTGATCCTACCAATGTGCAGTTCTTC. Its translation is CASSDPTNVQFF.

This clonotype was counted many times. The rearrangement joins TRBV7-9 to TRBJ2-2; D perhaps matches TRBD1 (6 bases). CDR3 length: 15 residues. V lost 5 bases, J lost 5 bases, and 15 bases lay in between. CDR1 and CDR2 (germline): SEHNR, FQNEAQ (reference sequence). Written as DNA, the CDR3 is TGTGCCAGCAGCCTACCAGGGGTAGGGACCGGGGAGCTGTTTTTT. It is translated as CASSLPGVGTGELFF.

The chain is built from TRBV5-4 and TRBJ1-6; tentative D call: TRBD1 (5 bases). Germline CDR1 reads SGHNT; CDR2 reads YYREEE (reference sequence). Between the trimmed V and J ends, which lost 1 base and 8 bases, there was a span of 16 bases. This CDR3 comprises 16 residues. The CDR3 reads CASSLRREVVDSPLHF. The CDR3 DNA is TGTGCCAGCAGCTTGCGCAGGGAGGTAGTTGATTCACCCCTCCACTTT. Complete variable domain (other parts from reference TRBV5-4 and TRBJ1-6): ETGVTQSPTHLIKTRGQQVTLRCSSQSGHNTVSWYQQALGQGPQFIFQYYREEENGRGNFPPRFSGLQFPNYSSELNVNALELDDSALYLCASSLRREVVDSPLHFGNGTRLTVT.

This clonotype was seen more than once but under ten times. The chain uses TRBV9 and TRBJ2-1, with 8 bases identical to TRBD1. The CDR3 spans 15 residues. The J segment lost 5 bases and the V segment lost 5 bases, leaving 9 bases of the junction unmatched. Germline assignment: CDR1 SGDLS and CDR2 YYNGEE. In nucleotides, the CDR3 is TGTGCCAGCAGTCTACAGGGGGGAAAGGACAATGAGCAGTTCTTC. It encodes CASSLQGGKDNEQFF.

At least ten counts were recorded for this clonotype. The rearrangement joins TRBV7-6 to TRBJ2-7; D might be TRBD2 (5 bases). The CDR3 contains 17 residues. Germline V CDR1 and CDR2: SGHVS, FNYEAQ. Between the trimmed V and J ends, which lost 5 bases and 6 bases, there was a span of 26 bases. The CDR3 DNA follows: TGTGCCAGCAGCGCGAGGCACACTCTGGGAGCGGTCAGCGAGCAGTACTTC. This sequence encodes CASSARHTLGAVSEQYF.

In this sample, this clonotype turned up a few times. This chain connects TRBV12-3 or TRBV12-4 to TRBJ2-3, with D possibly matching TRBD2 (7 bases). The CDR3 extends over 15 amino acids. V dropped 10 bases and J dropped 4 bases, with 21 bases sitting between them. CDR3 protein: CATSKGGPYPDTQYF. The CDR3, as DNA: TGTGCCACCTCGAAGGGGGGGCCATACCCAGATACGCAGTATTTT.

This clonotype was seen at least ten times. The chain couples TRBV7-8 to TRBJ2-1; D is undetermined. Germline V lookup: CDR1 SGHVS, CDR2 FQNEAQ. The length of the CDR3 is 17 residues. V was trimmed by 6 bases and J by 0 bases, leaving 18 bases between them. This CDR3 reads CASSSDLTVSSYNEQFF. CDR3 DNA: TGTGCCAGCAGTTCCGACCTAACGGTCAGCTCCTACAATGAGCAGTTCTTC. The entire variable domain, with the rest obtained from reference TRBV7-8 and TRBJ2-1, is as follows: GAGVSQSPRYKVAKRGQDVALRCDPISGHVSLFWYQQALGQGPEFLTYFQNEAQLDKSGLPSDRFFAERPEGSVSTLKIQRTQQEDSAVYLCASSSDLTVSSYNEQFFGPGTRLTVL.

The CDR3 nucleotides are TGTGCCAGCAGCCAAGGTGACGGCACAGATACGCAGTATTTT. This encodes CASSQGDGTDTQYF. The chain joins TRBV3-1 to TRBJ2-3; D is unresolved. This CDR3 comprises 14 residues. Per the germline V gene, CDR1 is LGHDT and CDR2 is YNNKEL (reference sequence). V lost 1 base and J lost 1, with 6 bases in between.

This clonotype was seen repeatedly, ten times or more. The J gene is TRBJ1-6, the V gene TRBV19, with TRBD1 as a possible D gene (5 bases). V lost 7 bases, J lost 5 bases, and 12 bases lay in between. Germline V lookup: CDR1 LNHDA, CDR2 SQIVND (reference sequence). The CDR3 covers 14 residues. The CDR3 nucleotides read TGTGCCAGTAAATTTAACAGGAATAATTCACCCCTCCACTTT. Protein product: CASKFNRNNSPLHF.

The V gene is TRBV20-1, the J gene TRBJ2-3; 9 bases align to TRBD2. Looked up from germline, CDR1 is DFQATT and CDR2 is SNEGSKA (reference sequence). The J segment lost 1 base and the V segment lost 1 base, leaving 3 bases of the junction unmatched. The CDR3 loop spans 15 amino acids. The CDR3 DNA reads TGCAGTGCTAGAGCTAGCGGGGCCCGCACAGATACGCAGTATTTT. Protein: CSARASGARTDTQYF.

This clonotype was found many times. The CDR3 here is CSARDVLGVSGNTIYF. The CDR3 nucleotides are TGCAGTGCTAGAGATGTCCTGGGGGTCTCTGGAAACACCATATATTTT. This chain uses TRBV20-1 with TRBJ1-3, with D perhaps TRBD1 (5 bases). The CDR3 sequence is 16 residues long. Trimming stripped 0 bases from V and 0 bases from J, with 12 bases between. Germline-derived CDR1 and CDR2 are DFQATT and SNEGSKA (reference sequence).

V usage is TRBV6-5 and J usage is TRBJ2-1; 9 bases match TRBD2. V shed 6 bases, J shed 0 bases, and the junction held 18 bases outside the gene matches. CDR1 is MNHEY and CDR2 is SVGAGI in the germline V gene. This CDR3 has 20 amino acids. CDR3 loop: CASSPPVGSGGPSSYNEQFF. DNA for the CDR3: TGTGCCAGCAGCCCCCCGGTAGGTAGCGGGGGCCCTAGCTCCTACAATGAGCAGTTCTTC.

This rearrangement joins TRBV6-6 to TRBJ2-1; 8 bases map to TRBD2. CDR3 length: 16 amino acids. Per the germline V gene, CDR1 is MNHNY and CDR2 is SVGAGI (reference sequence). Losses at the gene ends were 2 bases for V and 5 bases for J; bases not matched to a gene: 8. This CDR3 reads CASSYRTGGPNNEQFF. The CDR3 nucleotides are TGTGCCAGCAGTTACAGGACGGGGGGGCCCAACAATGAGCAGTTCTTC.

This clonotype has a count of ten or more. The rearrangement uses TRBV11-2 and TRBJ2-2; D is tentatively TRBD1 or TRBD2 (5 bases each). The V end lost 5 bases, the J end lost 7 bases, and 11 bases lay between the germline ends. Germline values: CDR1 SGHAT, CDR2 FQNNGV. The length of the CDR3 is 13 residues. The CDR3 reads CASSEGKNGELFF. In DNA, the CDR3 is TGTGCCAGCAGCGAGGGGAAGAACGGGGAGCTGTTTTTT.

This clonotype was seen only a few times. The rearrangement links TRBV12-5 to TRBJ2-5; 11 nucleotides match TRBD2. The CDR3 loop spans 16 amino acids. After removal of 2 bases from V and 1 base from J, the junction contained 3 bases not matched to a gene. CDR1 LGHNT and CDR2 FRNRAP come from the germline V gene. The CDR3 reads CASGLTSGGPQETQYF. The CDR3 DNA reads TGTGCTAGTGGTTTGACTAGCGGGGGCCCCCAAGAGACCCAGTACTTC.

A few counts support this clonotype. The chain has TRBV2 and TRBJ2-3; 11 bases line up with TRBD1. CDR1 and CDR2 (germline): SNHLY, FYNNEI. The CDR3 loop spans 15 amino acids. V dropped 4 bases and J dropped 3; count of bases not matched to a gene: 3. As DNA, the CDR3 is TGTGCCAGCAGTGTCGGACAGGGGGCAACAGATACGCAGTATTTT. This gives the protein CASSVGQGATDTQYF.

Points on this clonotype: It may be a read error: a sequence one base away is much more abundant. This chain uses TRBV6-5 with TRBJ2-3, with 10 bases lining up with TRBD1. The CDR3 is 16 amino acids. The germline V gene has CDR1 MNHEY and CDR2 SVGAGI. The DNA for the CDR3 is TGTGCCAGCAGTCCCCCGGGACAGGGGAGCACAGATACGCACTATTTT. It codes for CASSPPGQGSTDTHYF.

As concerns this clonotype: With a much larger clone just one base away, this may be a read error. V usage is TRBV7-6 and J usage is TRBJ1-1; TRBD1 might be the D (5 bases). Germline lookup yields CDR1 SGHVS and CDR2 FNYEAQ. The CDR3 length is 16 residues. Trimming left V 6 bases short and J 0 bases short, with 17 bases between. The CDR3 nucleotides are TGTGCCAGCAGACCGAGCCAGGGTAGTTTGAACACTGAAGCTTTCTTT. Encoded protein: CASRPSQGSLNTEAFF.

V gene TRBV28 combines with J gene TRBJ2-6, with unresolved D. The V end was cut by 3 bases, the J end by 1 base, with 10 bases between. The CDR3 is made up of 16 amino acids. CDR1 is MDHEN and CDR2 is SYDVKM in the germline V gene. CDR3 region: CASSLPDHSGANVLTF. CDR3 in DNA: TGTGCCAGCAGTTTGCCAGACCATTCTGGGGCCAACGTCCTGACTTTC.

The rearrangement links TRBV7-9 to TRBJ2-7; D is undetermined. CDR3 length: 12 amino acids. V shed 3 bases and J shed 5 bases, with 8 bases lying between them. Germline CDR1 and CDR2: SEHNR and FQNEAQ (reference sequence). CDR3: CASSLSTDEQYV. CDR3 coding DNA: TGTGCCAGCAGCTTGTCAACAGACGAGCAGTACGTC.

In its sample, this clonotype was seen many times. The CDR3 spells CASSSSQGASNQPQHF. CDR3 DNA sequence: TGTGCCAGCAGCTCCTCACAGGGGGCAAGCAATCAGCCCCAGCATTTT. V and J are TRBV7-9 and TRBJ1-5, with 9 bases matching TRBD1. The CDR3 sequence is 16 residues long. CDR1 and CDR2 from the germline V gene are SEHNR and FQNEAQ (reference sequence). J was trimmed by 1 base and V by 4 bases; bases with no gene match: 5.

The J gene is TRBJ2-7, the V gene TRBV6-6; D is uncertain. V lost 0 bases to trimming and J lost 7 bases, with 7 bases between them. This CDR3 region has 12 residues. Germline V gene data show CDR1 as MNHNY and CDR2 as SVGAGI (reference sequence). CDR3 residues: CASSYSRREQYF. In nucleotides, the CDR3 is TGTGCCAGCAGTTACTCGCGCCGTGAGCAGTACTTC.

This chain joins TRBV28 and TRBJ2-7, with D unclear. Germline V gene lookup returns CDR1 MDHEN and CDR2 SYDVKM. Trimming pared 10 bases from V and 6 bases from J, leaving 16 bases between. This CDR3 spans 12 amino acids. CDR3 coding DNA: TGTGCCAACAGACGGGCGATACTCGAGCAGTACGTC. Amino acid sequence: CANRRAILEQYV.

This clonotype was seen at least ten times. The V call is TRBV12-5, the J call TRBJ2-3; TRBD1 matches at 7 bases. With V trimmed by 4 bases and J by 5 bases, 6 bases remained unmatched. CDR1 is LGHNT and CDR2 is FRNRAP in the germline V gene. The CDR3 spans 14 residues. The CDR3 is CASGWTGDRDTQYF. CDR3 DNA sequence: TGTGCTAGTGGTTGGACAGGTGACCGAGATACGCAGTATTTT. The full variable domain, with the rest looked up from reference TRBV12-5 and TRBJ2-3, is DARVTQTPRHKVTEMGQEVTMRCQPILGHNTVFWYRQTMMQGLELLAYFRNRAPLDDSGMPKDRFSAEMPDATLATLKIQPSEPRDSAVYFCASGWTGDRDTQYFGPGTRLTVL.

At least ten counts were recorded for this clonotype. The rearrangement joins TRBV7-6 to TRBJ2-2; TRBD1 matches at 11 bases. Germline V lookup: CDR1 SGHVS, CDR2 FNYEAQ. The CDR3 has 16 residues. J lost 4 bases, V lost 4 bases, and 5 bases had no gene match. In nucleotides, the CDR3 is TGTGCCAGCAGCTGGGCCGGGACAGGGGGCACCGGGGAGCTGTTTTTT. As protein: CASSWAGTGGTGELFF.

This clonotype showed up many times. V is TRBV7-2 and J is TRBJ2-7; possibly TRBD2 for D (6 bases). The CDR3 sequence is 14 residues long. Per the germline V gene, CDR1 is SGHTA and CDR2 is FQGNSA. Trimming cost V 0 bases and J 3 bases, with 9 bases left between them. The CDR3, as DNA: TGTGCCAGCAGCTTAGCGGGACTGAACTACGAGCAGTACTTC. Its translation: CASSLAGLNYEQYF.

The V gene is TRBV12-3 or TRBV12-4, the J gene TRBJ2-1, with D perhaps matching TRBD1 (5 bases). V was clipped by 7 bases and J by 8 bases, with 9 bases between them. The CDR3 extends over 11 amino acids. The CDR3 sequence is CASTGYDEQFF. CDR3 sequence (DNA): TGTGCCAGCACAGGGTACGATGAGCAGTTCTTC.

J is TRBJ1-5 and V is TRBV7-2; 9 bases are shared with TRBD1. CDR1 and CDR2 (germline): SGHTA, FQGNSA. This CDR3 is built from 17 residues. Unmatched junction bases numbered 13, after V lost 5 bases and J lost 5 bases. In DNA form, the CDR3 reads TGTGCCAGCAGCCTTCTCCCCGGACAGGGGACGTATCAGCCCCAGCATTTT. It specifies CASSLLPGQGTYQPQHF.